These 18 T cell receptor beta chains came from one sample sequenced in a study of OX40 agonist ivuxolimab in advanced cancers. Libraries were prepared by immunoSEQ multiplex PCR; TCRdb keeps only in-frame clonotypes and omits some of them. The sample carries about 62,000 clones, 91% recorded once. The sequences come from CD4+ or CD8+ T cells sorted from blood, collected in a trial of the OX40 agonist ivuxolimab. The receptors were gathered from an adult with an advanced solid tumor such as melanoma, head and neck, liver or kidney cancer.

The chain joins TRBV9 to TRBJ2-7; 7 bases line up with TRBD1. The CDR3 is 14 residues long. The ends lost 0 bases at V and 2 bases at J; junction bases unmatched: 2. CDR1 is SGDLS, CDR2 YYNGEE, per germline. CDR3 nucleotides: TGTGCCAGCAGCGTAGAGGGGGCTACCTACGAGCAGTACTTC. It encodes CASSVEGATYEQYF.

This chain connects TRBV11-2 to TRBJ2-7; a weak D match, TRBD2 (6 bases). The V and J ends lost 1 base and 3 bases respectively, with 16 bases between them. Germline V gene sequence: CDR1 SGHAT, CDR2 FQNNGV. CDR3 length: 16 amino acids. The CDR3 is CASSLGGGWQNYEQYF. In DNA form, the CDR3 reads TGTGCCAGCAGCTTAGGGGGAGGATGGCAGAACTACGAGCAGTACTTC.

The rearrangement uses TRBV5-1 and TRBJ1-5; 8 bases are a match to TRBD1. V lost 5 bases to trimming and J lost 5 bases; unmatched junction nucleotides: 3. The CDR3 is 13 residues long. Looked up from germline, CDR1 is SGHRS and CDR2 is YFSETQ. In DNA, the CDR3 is TGCGCCAGCAGAGACAGGGGCGATCAGCCCCAGCATTTT. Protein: CASRDRGDQPQHF.

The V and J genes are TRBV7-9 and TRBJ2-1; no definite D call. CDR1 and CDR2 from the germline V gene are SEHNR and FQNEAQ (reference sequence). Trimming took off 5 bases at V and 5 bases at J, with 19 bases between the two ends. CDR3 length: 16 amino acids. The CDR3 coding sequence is TGTGCCAGCAGCCCCCTGGGGTCTACGATCGACAATGAGCAGTTCTTC. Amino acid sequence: CASSPLGSTIDNEQFF.

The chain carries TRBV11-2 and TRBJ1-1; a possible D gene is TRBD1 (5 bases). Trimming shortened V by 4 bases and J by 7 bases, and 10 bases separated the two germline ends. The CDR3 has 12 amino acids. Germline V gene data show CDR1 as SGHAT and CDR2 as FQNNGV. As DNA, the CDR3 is TGTGCCAGCAGCTGGGGGGAGGTTGAAGCTTTCTTT. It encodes CASSWGEVEAFF.

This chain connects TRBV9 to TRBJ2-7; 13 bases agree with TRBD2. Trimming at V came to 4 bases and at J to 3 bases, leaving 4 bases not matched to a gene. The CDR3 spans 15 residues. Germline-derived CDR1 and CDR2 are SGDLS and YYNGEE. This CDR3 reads CASSLGTSGIYEQYF. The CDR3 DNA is TGTGCCAGCAGCCTGGGGACTAGCGGGATCTACGAGCAGTACTTC.

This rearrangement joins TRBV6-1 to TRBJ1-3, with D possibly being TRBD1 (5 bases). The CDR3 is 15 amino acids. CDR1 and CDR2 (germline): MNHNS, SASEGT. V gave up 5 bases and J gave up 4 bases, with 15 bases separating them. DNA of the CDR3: TGTGCCAGCAGTCCCACGATAGGGACCGGAAACACCATATATTTT. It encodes CASSPTIGTGNTIYF.

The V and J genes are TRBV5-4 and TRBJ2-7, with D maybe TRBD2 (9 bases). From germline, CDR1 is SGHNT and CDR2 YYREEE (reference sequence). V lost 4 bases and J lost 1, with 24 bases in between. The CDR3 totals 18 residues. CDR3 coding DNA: TGTGCCAGCAGCCCAGGGGGCGCGCGGGAGGGTAGGTCCTACGAGCAGTACTTC. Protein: CASSPGGAREGRSYEQYF.

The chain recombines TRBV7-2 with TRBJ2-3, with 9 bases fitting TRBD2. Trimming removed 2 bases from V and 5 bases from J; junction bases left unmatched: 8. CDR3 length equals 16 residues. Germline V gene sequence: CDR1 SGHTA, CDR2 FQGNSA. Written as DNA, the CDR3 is TGTGCCAGCAGCTTATATGCGGGAGGGCCTGTAGATACGCAGTATTTT. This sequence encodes CASSLYAGGPVDTQYF.

CDR3 amino acids: CASSNPTSGRDGSYNEQFF. The CDR3 DNA is TGTGCCAGCAGCAACCCGACTAGCGGGAGGGATGGGTCCTACAATGAGCAGTTCTTC. This sequence joins TRBV7-3 and TRBJ2-1; 14 bases are shared with TRBD2. The CDR3 totals 19 residues. The junction had 10 bases not matched to a gene; V was cut back by 5 bases and J by 1 base. Germline loops: CDR1 SGHTA, CDR2 FQGTGA.

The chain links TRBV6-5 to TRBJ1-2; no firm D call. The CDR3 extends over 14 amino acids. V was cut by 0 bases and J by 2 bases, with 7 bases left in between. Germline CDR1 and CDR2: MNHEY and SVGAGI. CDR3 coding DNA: TGTGCCAGCAGTTACTCGCCAAAAAACTATGGCTACACCTTC. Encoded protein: CASSYSPKNYGYTF.

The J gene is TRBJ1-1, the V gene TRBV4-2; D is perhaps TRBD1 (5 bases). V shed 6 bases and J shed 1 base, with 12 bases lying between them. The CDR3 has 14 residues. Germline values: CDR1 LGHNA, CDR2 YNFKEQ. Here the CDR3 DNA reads TGTGCCAGCAGTCCATTGGGGGGGAACACTGAAGCTTTCTTT. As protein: CASSPLGGNTEAFF.

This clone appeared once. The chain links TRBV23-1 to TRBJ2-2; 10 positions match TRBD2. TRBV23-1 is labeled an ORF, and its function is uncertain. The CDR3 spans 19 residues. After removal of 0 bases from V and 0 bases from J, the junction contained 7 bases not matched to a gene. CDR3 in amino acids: CASSQSALAGDSNTGELFF. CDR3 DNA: TGCGCCAGCAGTCAATCGGCGCTAGCGGGAGACTCGAACACCGGGGAGCTGTTTTTT.

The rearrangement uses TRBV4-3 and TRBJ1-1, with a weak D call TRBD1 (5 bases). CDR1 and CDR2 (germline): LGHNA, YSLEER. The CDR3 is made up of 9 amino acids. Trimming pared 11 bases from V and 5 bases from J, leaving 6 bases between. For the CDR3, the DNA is TGCGCCCGGGGGACTGAAGCTTTCTTT. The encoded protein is CARGTEAFF.

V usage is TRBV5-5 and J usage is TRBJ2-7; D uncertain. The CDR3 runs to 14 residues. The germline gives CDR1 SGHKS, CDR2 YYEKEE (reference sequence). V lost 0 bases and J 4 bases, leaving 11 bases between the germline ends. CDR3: CASSLDLGFYEQYF. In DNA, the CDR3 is TGTGCCAGCAGCTTGGATCTAGGGTTTTACGAGCAGTACTTC.

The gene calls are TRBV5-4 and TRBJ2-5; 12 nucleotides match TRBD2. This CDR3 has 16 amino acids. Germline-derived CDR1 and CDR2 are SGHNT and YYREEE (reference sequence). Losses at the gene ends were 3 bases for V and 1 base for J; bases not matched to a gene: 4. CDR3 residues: CASSSGLAGLQETQYF. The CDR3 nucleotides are TGTGCCAGCAGCTCCGGACTAGCGGGGCTCCAAGAGACCCAGTACTTC. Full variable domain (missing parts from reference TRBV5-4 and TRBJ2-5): ETGVTQSPTHLIKTRGQQVTLRCSSQSGHNTVSWYQQALGQGPQFIFQYYREEENGRGNFPPRFSGLQFPNYSSELNVNALELDDSALYLCASSSGLAGLQETQYFGPGTRLLVL.

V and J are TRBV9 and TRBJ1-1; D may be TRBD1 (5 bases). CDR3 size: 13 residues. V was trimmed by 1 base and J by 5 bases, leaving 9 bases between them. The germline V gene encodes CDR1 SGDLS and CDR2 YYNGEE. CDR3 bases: TGTGCCAGCAGCGTATATGAGGGGACTGAAGCTTTCTTT. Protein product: CASSVYEGTEAFF.

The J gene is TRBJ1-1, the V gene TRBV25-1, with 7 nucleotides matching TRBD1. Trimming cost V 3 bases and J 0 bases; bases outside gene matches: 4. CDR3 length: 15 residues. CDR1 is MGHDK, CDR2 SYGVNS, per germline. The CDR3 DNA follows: TGTGCCAGCAGTGATTGGGACAGCATGAACACTGAAGCTTTCTTT. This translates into CASSDWDSMNTEAFF.